Listed here are 9 T cell receptor beta chains from one sample, sequenced in a study of blood T cell repertoires in COVID-19. Assay used: immunoSEQ multiplex PCR; TCRdb lists only in-frame clones, some missing. The sample contains 200,000 to 300,000 clones, about nine tenths of which appear only once. Input material: peripheral blood. These receptors came from a man in his 60s who had recovered from COVID-19.

The CDR3 here is CASTFEGRKSTDTQYF. CDR3 nucleotides: TGTGCCAGCACCTTCGAGGGAAGGAAGTCGACAGATACGCAGTATTTT. The V call is TRBV5-4, the J call TRBJ2-3, with D possibly being TRBD2 (5 bases). CDR3 size: 16 residues. Germline-derived CDR1 and CDR2 are SGHNT and YYREEE (reference sequence). Trimming took off 6 bases at V and 3 bases at J, with 20 bases between the two ends. The variable domain in full, with the rest retrieved from reference TRBV5-4 and TRBJ2-3, is ETGVTQSPTHLIKTRGQQVTLRCSSQSGHNTVSWYQQALGQGPQFIFQYYREEENGRGNFPPRFSGLQFPNYSSELNVNALELDDSALYLCASTFEGRKSTDTQYFGPGTRLTVL.

CDR3 amino acids: CASSGQTNQPQHF. In DNA, the CDR3 is TGCGCCAGCAGTGGACAGACGAATCAGCCCCAGCATTTT. The chain couples TRBV23-1 to TRBJ1-5; a possible D gene is TRBD1 (6 bases). TRBV23-1 is flagged as an ORF with uncertain function. This CDR3 comprises 13 residues. Trimming removed 5 bases from V and 4 bases from J, with 9 bases in between.

The chain links TRBV3-1 (or the pseudogene TRBV3-2) to TRBJ2-3; 9 bases align to TRBD2. Per germline, CDR1 LGHDT and CDR2 YNNKEL (reference sequence). This CDR3 contains 17 residues. The V gene end was trimmed by 0 bases and the J gene end by 0 bases; junction bases not matched to a gene: 4. CDR3 sequence: CASSQDRAGGSTDTQYF. The CDR3 nucleotides are TGTGCCAGCAGCCAAGATCGGGCGGGGGGGAGCACAGATACGCAGTATTTT.

The genes are TRBV30 and TRBJ1-4; 8 nucleotides match TRBD1. V trimming: 7 bases; J trimming: 7 bases; junction bases outside the gene matches: 11. Germline-derived CDR1 and CDR2 are GTSNPN and SVGIG (reference sequence). This CDR3 is built from 14 residues. The DNA for the CDR3 is TGTGCCTACCGGCCGACAGGGGTGGGTGAAAAACTGTTTTTT. This translates into CAYRPTGVGEKLFF.

V is TRBV30 and J is TRBJ2-3, with 7 bases matching TRBD1. This CDR3 contains 12 residues. The germline V gene has CDR1 GTSNPN and CDR2 SVGIG (reference sequence). The V and J ends lost 0 bases and 6 bases, in that order; junction bases with no gene match: 0. CDR3 bases: TGTGCCTGGAGTGTAGGGGGCGATACGCAGTATTTT. Protein product: CAWSVGGDTQYF.

The chain carries TRBV29-1 and TRBJ2-3; the D gene is possibly TRBD2 (5 bases). This CDR3 is built from 12 residues. V was pared by 8 bases and J by 4 bases, with 13 bases between. The germline CDR1 and CDR2 sequences are SQVTM and ANQGSEA. This CDR3 is CSTRVSADTQYF. CDR3 in DNA: TGCAGCACGCGGGTTTCCGCAGATACGCAGTATTTT.

This chain joins TRBV5-6 and TRBJ2-5; D call uncertain. CDR3 size: 16 residues. The V gene's germline CDR1 is SGHDT and CDR2 YYEEEE. V was trimmed by 4 bases and J by 1 base, leaving 17 bases between them. The chain's CDR3 is CASSDSWRSSQETQYF. CDR3 DNA sequence: TGTGCCAGCAGCGATTCCTGGCGGAGCAGCCAAGAGACCCAGTACTTC.

The CDR3 nucleotides read TGTGCCATCAGTGCGGGACTAGCGAGAGATACGCAGTATTTT. Translated, it gives CAISAGLARDTQYF. The chain carries TRBV10-3 and TRBJ2-3; 10 bases line up with TRBD2. V was clipped by 4 bases and J by 5 bases; unmatched bases: 3. Germline V gives CDR1 ENHRY, CDR2 SYGVKD. This CDR3 has 14 residues.

The rearrangement uses TRBV11-2 and TRBJ1-6; weak D call: TRBD1 (6 bases). The V gene lost 0 bases and the J gene lost 7 bases, with 10 bases spanning the gap. The CDR3 loop spans 15 amino acids. Germline-derived CDR1 and CDR2 are SGHAT and FQNNGV. The CDR3 bases are TGTGCCAGCAGCTTAGATAGGGGGACAAATTCACCCCTCCACTTT. It yields the protein CASSLDRGTNSPLHF.